This entry lists 16 T cell receptor beta chains sequenced from one sample in a study of T-cell memory formation after mild COVID-19. Using its own MiXCR run on the 5' RACE reads, TCRdb lists one record per CDR3 protein. The sample consists of 560,000 or so distinct CDR3 sequences, 17% of them appearing once. Source material: PBMCs or a T cell subset sorted from them (not recorded which). These receptors all stem from an adult woman who had mild COVID-19 (a few samples of this study predate the infection). Cell type and time point are not known.

The V gene is TRBV7-8, the J gene TRBJ2-5; D is unresolved. V was pared by 4 bases and J by 0 bases, with 12 bases between. Germline V CDR1 and CDR2: SGHVS, FQNEAQ. The CDR3 loop spans 15 amino acids. CDR3 residues: CASSSVLIHQETQYF. The CDR3 DNA reads TGTGCCAGCAGCTCCGTCCTTATCCACCAAGAGACCCAGTACTTC.

The V and J genes are TRBV4-3 and TRBJ1-1; D not resolved. The CDR3 has 15 residues. The germline CDR1 and CDR2 sequences are LGHNA and YSLEER. V dropped 3 bases and J dropped 1 base, with 12 bases sitting between them. CDR3 in DNA: TGCGCCAGCAGCCATGATCTCGACCCGAACACTGAAGCTTTCTTT. Protein product: CASSHDLDPNTEAFF.

The chain combines TRBV4-1 with TRBJ1-2; D perhaps matches TRBD1 (6 bases). Germline loops: CDR1 MGHRA, CDR2 YSYEKL. V was pared by 8 bases and J by 6 bases, with 25 bases between. The CDR3 consists of 16 residues. The CDR3 loop reads CASRTFGGGRRDGYTF. CDR3 DNA: TGCGCCAGCCGTACGTTTGGCGGGGGGCGCAGAGATGGCTACACCTTC.

The chain has TRBV5-4 and TRBJ2-5; D ambiguous. V shed 0 bases and J shed 5 bases, with 8 bases lying between them. CDR1 and CDR2 from the germline V gene are SGHNT and YYREEE (reference sequence). The CDR3 is made up of 13 amino acids. CDR3 loop: CASSLESVETQYF. CDR3 DNA sequence: TGTGCCAGCAGCTTGGAAAGCGTGGAGACCCAGTACTTC.

There are a few counts of this clonotype. This sequence joins TRBV7-9 and TRBJ2-5, with 9 bases lining up with TRBD2. Germline CDR1 reads SEHNR; CDR2 reads FQNEAQ (reference sequence). The ends lost 1 base at V and 4 bases at J; junction bases unmatched: 7. The CDR3 has 16 residues. CDR3 sequence: CASSLEMRGGRETQYF. CDR3 DNA: TGTGCCAGCAGCTTAGAAATGCGGGGGGGCCGAGAGACCCAGTACTTC.

This chain joins TRBV19 and TRBJ2-2, with 11 bases matching TRBD1. The CDR3 length is 15 residues. V was clipped by 7 bases and J by 4 bases; unmatched bases: 5. Germline CDR1 is LNHDA and CDR2 is SQIVND (reference sequence). The CDR3 DNA reads TGTGCCAGTACCCCCGGGACAGGGGGCACCGGGGAGCTGTTTTTT. Its protein is CASTPGTGGTGELFF.

The table lists this clonotype with many counts. V and J are TRBV3-1 and TRBJ2-7; a weak D match, TRBD1 (6 bases). The CDR3 runs to 12 residues. V was trimmed by 8 bases and J by 5 bases, leaving 13 bases between them. Germline CDR1 and CDR2: LGHDT and YNNKEL (reference sequence). The CDR3: CASGGTPHEQYF. The CDR3, as DNA: TGTGCCAGCGGTGGGACACCACACGAGCAGTACTTC.

There are a few counts of this clonotype. The chain combines TRBV19 with TRBJ2-6; D unclear. Germline CDR1 and CDR2: LNHDA and SQIVND (reference sequence). The V end lost 8 bases, the J end lost 0 bases, and 8 bases lay between the germline ends. The CDR3 runs to 14 residues. CDR3 loop: CASAFNSGANVLTF. CDR3 DNA: TGTGCCAGTGCGTTCAACTCTGGGGCCAACGTCCTGACTTTC.

This clonotype has only a few counts. The genes are TRBV5-1 and TRBJ1-1; D is unclear. Trimming took off 2 bases at V and 4 bases at J, with 6 bases between the two ends. The CDR3 runs 12 residues. Germline V gene data show CDR1 as SGHRS and CDR2 as YFSETQ. In nucleotides, the CDR3 is TGCGCCAGCAGCTTAGTGGCCACTGAAGCTTTCTTT. Protein: CASSLVATEAFF.

The table lists this clonotype with a few counts. As DNA, the CDR3 is TGTGCCAGCAGACGGGACAGGGGAATCACTGAAGCTTTCTTT. Protein sequence: CASRRDRGITEAFF. J is TRBJ1-1 and V is TRBV7-8, with 10 bases matching TRBD1. V was pared by 6 bases and J by 4 bases, with 5 bases of the junction left unmatched. The CDR3 is 14 residues long. CDR1 SGHVS and CDR2 FQNEAQ come from the germline V gene.

This clonotype showed up just a few times. The rearrangement joins TRBV7-2 to TRBJ1-1, with 8 positions matching TRBD1. The CDR3 covers 13 residues. J lost 7 bases, V lost 0 bases, and 1 base had no gene match. Germline CDR1 SGHTA, CDR2 FQGNSA. The CDR3 protein is CASSLATGVEAFF. Here the CDR3 DNA reads TGTGCCAGCAGCTTAGCGACAGGGGTTGAAGCTTTCTTT.

Details on this clonotype: At one boundary the junction diverges from the germline segment, which might be a read error. The rearrangement uses TRBV7-9 and TRBJ2-3; maybe TRBD2 (7 bases). This CDR3 is 15 amino acids long. The germline CDR1 and CDR2 sequences are SEHNR and FQNEAQ (reference sequence). CDR3 nucleotides: TGTGCCAGCAGCTTAGAGTCGGGGGGCACGGATACGCAGTATTTT. Amino acids: CASSLESGGTDTQYF. Variable domain in full (rest from reference TRBV7-9 and TRBJ2-3): DTGVSQNPRHKITKRGQNVTFRCDPISEHNRLYWYRQTLGQGPEFLTYFQNEAQLEKSRLLSDRFSAERPKGSFSTLEIQRTEQGDSAMYLCASSLESGGTDTQYFGPGTRLTVL.

This clonotype showed up just a few times. V usage is TRBV10-3 and J usage is TRBJ2-3; D possibly corresponds to TRBD2 (6 bases). Germline V gene sequence: CDR1 ENHRY, CDR2 SYGVKD. The CDR3 has 15 residues. Deletions cut 6 bases from V and 0 bases from J, with 13 bases between. CDR3 sequence (DNA): TGTGCCATCAGCCGGGACTCAGCTAGCACAGATACGCAGTATTTT. Translating gives CAISRDSASTDTQYF.

Points on this clonotype: This sequence may be a read error, since a much larger clone differs from it by one base. The chain carries TRBV29-1 and TRBJ2-7, with D maybe TRBD1 (6 bases). This CDR3 is built from 13 residues. Trimming took 7 bases from V and 3 from J, leaving 16 bases between them. CDR1 is SQVTM, CDR2 ANQGSEA, per germline. CDR3 coding DNA: TGCAGCGCATCAGGGGCAGGTCTCTACGAGCAGTACTTC. It codes for CSASGAGLYEQYF.

This clonotype was observed a handful of times. The chain recombines TRBV10-3 with TRBJ1-5; D is ambiguous. The V gene lost 6 bases and the J gene lost 2 bases, with 8 bases spanning the gap. Per the germline V gene, CDR1 is ENHRY and CDR2 is SYGVKD. This CDR3 contains 13 residues. This CDR3 is CAISHEGNQPQHF. In DNA, the CDR3 is TGTGCCATCAGCCACGAGGGCAATCAGCCCCAGCATTTT.

This clonotype turned up a few times. The chain carries TRBV19 and TRBJ2-5; D uncertain. This CDR3 contains 13 residues. The germline CDR1 and CDR2 sequences are LNHDA and SQIVND (reference sequence). Trimming shortened V by 2 bases and J by 1 base, and 5 bases separated the two germline ends. The CDR3 DNA sequence: TGTGCCAGTAGTATAATGAGCCAAGAGACCCAGTACTTC. This translates into CASSIMSQETQYF.